A single T cell receptor (beta chain) is shown here with its context. Its antigen is currently unknown. This entry belongs to a study of blood T cells in healthy people across ages. Turning to the study itself: Template switching picked up about one barcoded beta molecule for each two T cells. Overall study results and limits: What prevented conclusive comparison of naive and antigen-experienced cells was that PBMCs were unsorted.

Then a second PCR, running roughly 6 to 12 cycles, was carried out with a sample-barcoded 5' primer and a J-beta primer mix. TCRdb re-derived calls from the 5' RACE reads in MiXCR, one entry per CDR3 protein. Among about 1,000,000 distinct CDR3 sequences, roughly 45% were seen once, and the ten largest hold approximately 19%. This CDR3 comprises 15 residues. The V and J ends lost 3 bases and 9 bases respectively, with 18 bases between them. Per germline, CDR1 SNHLY and CDR2 FYNNEI. The chain recombines TRBV2 with TRBJ2-1; TRBD2 might be the D (6 bases). This receptor was identified in a woman aged 60-70 years in good health. The source material was blood. The DNA for the CDR3 is TGTGCCAGCAGTGATTCGCGGGGAGTAGGGTCTGAGCAGTTCTTC. Translating gives CASSDSRGVGSEQFF.